A selection of T cell receptor beta chains follows, all from one sample in a study of cytomegalovirus exposure and HLA in healthy donors. The table came from immunoSEQ multiplex PCR; TCRdb's copy has only in-frame clones and leaves some out. This listing includes tens of thousands of clones. Source material: PBMCs. These TCRs come from a woman between 35 and 50 years old in good health and CMV-seropositive. Each CDR3 is given with its conserved first and last residue. D genes are given only for firm matches.

d_call: NA
j_call: TRBJ1-5
v_call: TRBV5-5
cdr3_nt: TGTGCCAGCAGCTTCGACTATCGCAATCAGCCCCAGCATTTT
cdr3_aa: CASSFDYRNQPQHF

d_call: NA
j_call: TRBJ1-2
v_call: TRBV27
cdr3_nt: TGTGCCAGCAGTCCTCTAGGTCGCAATAACTATGGCTACACCTTC
cdr3_aa: CASSPLGRNNYGYTF

d_call: TRBD2
j_call: TRBJ2-3
v_call: TRBV19
cdr3_nt: TGTGCCAGTAGCCCCGGACTAGCGGGGCCCAGCTCGGCAGATACGCAGTATTTT
cdr3_aa: CASSPGLAGPSSADTQYF

d_call: NA
j_call: TRBJ2-7
v_call: TRBV10-3
cdr3_nt: TGTGCCATCAGTGGGGCTTCAGGGCACGAGCAGTACTTC
cdr3_aa: CAISGASGHEQYF

d_call: TRBD1
j_call: TRBJ2-5
v_call: TRBV7-2
cdr3_nt: TGTGCCAGCAGCCCAGACAGGGGGCTTGGGGAGACCCAGTACTTC
cdr3_aa: CASSPDRGLGETQYF

d_call: TRBD1
j_call: TRBJ1-2
v_call: TRBV5-1
cdr3_nt: TGCGCCAGCAGCAGAATGACAGGGAGTGACTATGGCTACACCTTC
cdr3_aa: CASSRMTGSDYGYTF

d_call: NA
j_call: TRBJ1-6
v_call: TRBV7-9
cdr3_nt: TGTGCCAGCAGCTTAGCGGGCTCACCCCTCCACTTT
cdr3_aa: CASSLAGSPLHF

d_call: NA
j_call: TRBJ1-4
v_call: TRBV5-1
cdr3_nt: TGCGCCAGCGGCCAGGGGCCGGTTACAACTAATGAAAAACTGTTTTTT
cdr3_aa: CASGQGPVTTNEKLFF

d_call: NA
j_call: TRBJ2-1
v_call: TRBV6-6
cdr3_nt: TGTGCCAGCAGTCTGAGTGGGGCTCGGGATGAGCAGTTCTTC
cdr3_aa: CASSLSGARDEQFF

d_call: TRBD2
j_call: TRBJ2-7
v_call: TRBV19
cdr3_nt: TGTGCCAGTAGTGCCGGGACTAGCGTTTACTACGAGCAGTACTTC
cdr3_aa: CASSAGTSVYYEQYF

d_call: NA
j_call: TRBJ2-7
v_call: TRBV2
cdr3_nt: TGTGCCAGCAGTGATCACAGAGAGCAGTACTTC
cdr3_aa: CASSDHREQYF

d_call: NA
j_call: TRBJ2-1
v_call: TRBV6-5
cdr3_nt: TGTGCCAGCAGTTACTCTCTTAGGGGTGAGCAGTTCTTC
cdr3_aa: CASSYSLRGEQFF